The clone carrying this TCR beta chain was counted only a few times. What it recognizes is unknown. The read ends 3 residues early relative to the CDR3; the germline J gene fills the gap. The CDR3 covers 13 residues. Trimming removed 2 bases from V and 0 bases from J, with 5 bases in between. Germline V lookup: CDR1 SGHTA, CDR2 FQGNSA. This sample stems from a study of T cell clonality in common variable immunodeficiency. Points from the study as a whole: Common variable immunodeficiency TCR beta sequences reportedly had fewer deletions and N-nucleotide insertions.

The assay was immunoSEQ multiplex PCR, and TCRdb's table has in-frame clones only and misses some. This sample carries around 13,000 clones, none of them present only once. This TCR was sampled from a human donor with common variable immunodeficiency. Sequences were obtained from peripheral blood mononuclear cells. The chain carries TRBV7-2 and TRBJ2-7; no clear D. This chain's CDR3 is CASSLPGSYEQYF. The covered CDR3 bases are TGTGCCAGCAGCTTACCCGGCTCCTACGAG.